Below are 10 T cell receptor beta chains sequenced from a single sample in a study of T-cell memory formation after mild COVID-19. TCRdb processed the 5' RACE reads anew with MiXCR; each CDR3 protein has one entry. The sample has hundreds of thousands of distinct CDR3 sequences, roughly 15% seen once; the top ten hold approximately 25%. The material sequenced was PBMCs or a T cell subset sorted from them (not recorded which). The receptors originated from a man aged 18 to 30 who had mild COVID-19 (a few samples of this study predate the infection). Cell type and time point are not known.

The chain links TRBV28 to TRBJ1-5; D is uncertain. V lost 8 bases and J 6 bases, leaving 14 bases between the germline ends. The CDR3 length is 13 residues. Germline V lookup: CDR1 MDHEN, CDR2 SYDVKM. CDR3 in amino acids: CASLSLLGQPQHF. CDR3 coding DNA: TGTGCCAGCCTTTCTCTGTTGGGTCAGCCCCAGCATTTT.

The V and J genes are TRBV20-1 and TRBJ2-5; 10 bases align to TRBD1. Trimming cost V 3 bases and J 5 bases; bases outside gene matches: 6. CDR3 size: 14 residues. Germline assignment: CDR1 DFQATT and CDR2 SNEGSKA (reference sequence). In DNA form, the CDR3 reads TGCAGTGCTAGTTCGGGACAGGGGCGGGAGACCCAGTACTTC. It translates to CSASSGQGRETQYF.

This clonotype was observed a handful of times. The chain uses TRBV9 and TRBJ2-5; TRBD1 aligns across 8 bases. This CDR3 comprises 15 residues. V gave up 0 bases and J gave up 2 bases; unmatched junction bases: 3. CDR1 and CDR2 from the germline V gene are SGDLS and YYNGEE. CDR3 sequence (DNA): TGTGCCAGCAGCGTAGGTGGGACAGGACAAGAGACCCAGTACTTC. Its protein is CASSVGGTGQETQYF.

There are a few counts of this clonotype. The chain carries TRBV27 and TRBJ2-5; perhaps TRBD2 as D (5 bases). Germline loops: CDR1 MNHEY, CDR2 SMNVEV (reference sequence). The CDR3 extends over 13 amino acids. Trimming shortened V by 6 bases and J by 2 bases, and 10 bases separated the two germline ends. The CDR3: CASRTTGQETQYF. In nucleotides, the CDR3 is TGTGCCAGCAGAACCACGGGACAAGAGACCCAGTACTTC.

In this sample, this clonotype turned up a few times. The V and J genes are TRBV4-1 and TRBJ1-6; D unclear. The CDR3 is 18 residues long. Germline V gives CDR1 MGHRA, CDR2 YSYEKL. V lost 4 bases and J lost 0, with 16 bases in between. The CDR3 is CASSRGGREHSYNSPLHF. In DNA form, the CDR3 reads TGCGCCAGCAGCCGAGGAGGGCGGGAGCACTCCTATAATTCACCCCTCCACTTT.

The V call is TRBV4-2, the J call TRBJ2-4; the D gene could be TRBD1 or TRBD2 (5 bases each). Trimming removed 0 bases at V and 0 bases at J, with 15 bases between. Germline CDR1 is LGHNA and CDR2 is YNFKEQ. The CDR3 contains 18 residues. This CDR3 is CASSQDGTVRLAKNIQYF. The CDR3, as DNA: TGTGCCAGCAGCCAAGATGGGACGGTCAGACTAGCCAAAAACATTCAGTACTTC.

This clonotype was counted only a few times. The rearrangement uses TRBV7-3 and TRBJ2-4; D gene ambiguous. In germline, CDR1 is SGHTA, CDR2 FQGTGA. V gave up 8 bases and J gave up 8 bases, with 16 bases separating them. This CDR3 has 13 amino acids. CDR3 in DNA: TGTGCCAGCTTCGTCTCTGTTGGAGACATTCAGTACTTC. Its translation is CASFVSVGDIQYF.

The table lists this clonotype with a few counts. The chain joins TRBV7-2 to TRBJ2-1; 7 bases align to TRBD1. The germline V gene encodes CDR1 SGHTA and CDR2 FQGNSA. Trimming at V came to 5 bases and at J to 4 bases, leaving 5 bases not matched to a gene. The CDR3 sequence is 14 residues long. For the CDR3, the DNA is TGTGCCAGCAGCCCCAGACAGGGTTACAATGAGCAGTTCTTC. Translated, it gives CASSPRQGYNEQFF.

The gene calls are TRBV18 and TRBJ2-5, with 14 bases identical to TRBD2. Germline CDR1 and CDR2: KGHSH and LQKENI. V lost 3 bases to trimming and J lost 5 bases; unmatched junction nucleotides: 17. CDR3 length equals 20 residues. DNA for the CDR3: TGTGCCAGCTCACCCGGACTAGCGGGAGGTACTACTGAACTCGGGGAGACCCAGTACTTC. Its protein product is CASSPGLAGGTTELGETQYF.

In this sample, this clonotype turned up a few times. The V and J genes are TRBV7-2 and TRBJ1-1; 8 bases map to TRBD1. CDR1 is SGHTA, CDR2 FQGNSA, per germline. The CDR3 spans 17 residues. After removal of 1 base from V and 10 bases from J, the junction contained 17 bases not matched to a gene. CDR3 coding DNA: TGTGCCAGCAGCTTAGGTATGGCAGGGGGCCAGTCGCTTGGAGCTTTCTTT. This gives the protein CASSLGMAGGQSLGAFF.